Listed here are 6 T cell receptor beta chains from one sample, sequenced in a study of T-cell reconstitution after alpha-beta-depleted transplantation in children. Preparation of the TCRbeta library used unique molecular identifiers. One entry per CDR3 protein, called by TCRdb with MiXCR from the PCR reads. The repertoire holds some 830,000 distinct CDR3 sequences, with 16% as singletons. The material was PBMCs, mostly from graft donor cells, obtained 360 days after TCRalphabeta/CD19-depleted stem cell transplant. The receptors originated from a male patient under 18 who had a stem cell transplant for acute lymphoblastic leukemia, so the T cells may come from the graft donor.

This chain connects TRBV4-2 to TRBJ1-2; D might be TRBD1 (5 bases). This CDR3 region has 18 residues. Germline V gene sequence: CDR1 LGHNA, CDR2 YNFKEQ. The V end was cut by 8 bases, the J end by 6 bases, with 31 bases between. The CDR3 reads CASRPEHTQTGVYDGYTF. DNA of the CDR3: TGTGCCAGCCGCCCCGAACATACACAAACAGGAGTCTACGATGGCTACACCTTC.

This chain joins TRBV11-2 and TRBJ2-3, with TRBD1 matching 7 bases. The CDR3 runs to 14 residues. With 5 bases clipped from V and 0 bases from J, the junction kept 2 bases outside the gene matches. Germline V lookup: CDR1 SGHAT, CDR2 FQNNGV. The CDR3 DNA reads TGTGCCAGCAGCGCGACAGGGAGCACAGATACGCAGTATTTT. Encoded protein: CASSATGSTDTQYF.

Many counts were recorded for this clonotype. The chain couples TRBV10-1 to TRBJ2-1, with D perhaps matching TRBD2 (5 bases). V shed 5 bases and J shed 10 bases, with 21 bases lying between them. Germline V gives CDR1 WNHNN, CDR2 SYGVQD (reference sequence). This CDR3 spans 15 amino acids. The CDR3: CASSSSGSLVREQFF. In DNA, the CDR3 is TGCGCCAGCAGTTCCTCGGGGAGCCTGGTCCGCGAGCAGTTCTTC.

The rearrangement links TRBV29-1 to TRBJ2-6, with TRBD1 identical over 7 bases. In germline, CDR1 is SQVTM, CDR2 ANQGSEA. The V gene end was trimmed by 6 bases and the J gene end by 0 bases; junction bases not matched to a gene: 8. The CDR3 consists of 16 residues. The DNA for the CDR3 is TGCAGCGTACTTGGGACAGCGTCCTCTGGGGCCAACGTCCTGACTTTC. The encoded protein is CSVLGTASSGANVLTF.

The rearrangement links TRBV7-8 to TRBJ2-7; D is undetermined. Deletions cut 1 base from V and 1 base from J, with 8 bases between. The length of the CDR3 is 14 residues. Per the germline V gene, CDR1 is SGHVS and CDR2 is FQNEAQ. This CDR3 is CASSLVPVSYEQYF. The CDR3 DNA reads TGTGCCAGCAGCTTAGTCCCAGTTTCCTACGAGCAGTACTTC.

This clonotype has more than one count but fewer than ten. This chain connects TRBV5-1 to TRBJ2-1; D unclear. Germline-derived CDR1 and CDR2 are SGHRS and YFSETQ. The CDR3 has 19 amino acids. V was shortened by 0 bases and J by 2 bases, with 21 bases between the two germline ends. The CDR3, as DNA: TGCGCCAGCAGCTTGGTGGTCGCCGTATCTATCATGGCCTACAATGAGCAGTTCTTC. Its protein is CASSLVVAVSIMAYNEQFF.